This entry is about one T cell receptor beta chain. This specimen belongs to a study of blood T cells in healthy people across ages. Primers used in a second PCR of roughly 6 to 11 cycles were a sample-barcoded 5' primer and a J-beta primer mix. TCRdb redid the calling of the 5' RACE reads with MiXCR, one entry per CDR3 protein. The profile shows around 1,000,000 distinct CDR3 sequences, around 25% of them singletons. The CDR3 loop spans 15 amino acids. V lost 1 base, J lost 5 bases, and 5 bases stayed unmatched. The germline V gene encodes CDR1 MGHRA and CDR2 YSYEKL. These data were likewise used in another study, on T cells of mothers and their children. This second report adds: The study obtained over 9 million TCR beta CDR3 reads per mother and a few million per child. Clones that were microchimeric and persistent were not detected among T cells.

The chain carries TRBV4-1 and TRBJ2-1, with TRBD2 identical over 7 bases. The specimen was blood. This receptor was taken from a girl aged 2-10 years in good health. CDR3 coding DNA: TGCGCCAGCAGCCAAGTCGAGCGGGATGACAATGAGCAGTTCTTC. The encoded protein is CASSQVERDDNEQFF.